These 25 T cell receptor beta chains share one sample of origin, sequenced in a study of blood T cell repertoires in COVID-19. The table came from immunoSEQ multiplex PCR; TCRdb's copy has only in-frame clones and leaves some out. Among some 200,000 clones, 88% were seen once, and the ten largest hold roughly 6%. The sequencing input was peripheral blood. Receptors were obtained from a man in his forties with active or convalescent COVID-19.

The chain has TRBV2 and TRBJ2-1; 12 bases align to TRBD1. Germline lookup yields CDR1 SNHLY and CDR2 FYNNEI. This CDR3 is 14 amino acids long. Losses at the gene ends were 10 bases for V and 8 bases for J; bases not matched to a gene: 9. The CDR3 bases are TGTGCCACCAGCCGGGACAGGGGGCTGGATGAGCAGTTCTTC. This gives the protein CATSRDRGLDEQFF.

In its sample, this clone was seen a few times. The chain links TRBV28 to TRBJ1-1, with unresolved D. This CDR3 has 15 amino acids. From germline, CDR1 is MDHEN and CDR2 SYDVKM. Trimming removed 1 base from V and 6 bases from J, with 15 bases in between. This CDR3 is CASSLFGGIVSEAFF. For the CDR3, the DNA is TGTGCCAGCAGTTTATTTGGAGGGATTGTCTCTGAAGCTTTCTTT.

J is TRBJ2-7 and V is TRBV18; 8 bases agree with TRBD2. This CDR3 contains 14 residues. The germline V gene has CDR1 KGHSH and CDR2 LQKENI. The junction had 3 bases not matched to a gene; V was cut back by 3 bases and J by 2 bases. Here the CDR3 reads CASSPSGSAYEQYF. CDR3 bases: TGTGCCAGCTCACCCAGCGGGAGCGCCTACGAGCAGTACTTC.

This clone was counted once. This CDR3 reads CASSFKGENYGYTF. The DNA for the CDR3 is TGTGCCAGCAGTTTCAAGGGAGAAAACTATGGCTACACCTTC. The J gene is TRBJ1-2, the V gene TRBV6-6; D not resolved. Germline lookup yields CDR1 MNHNY and CDR2 SVGAGI (reference sequence). The CDR3 is made up of 14 amino acids. The V end lost 4 bases, the J end lost 2 bases, and 11 bases lay between the germline ends.

This chain connects TRBV6-5 to TRBJ1-1; the D is unclear. CDR3 size: 14 residues. Trimming took 5 bases from V and 8 from J, leaving 18 bases between them. CDR1 is MNHEY, CDR2 SVGAGI, per germline. The CDR3 spells CASSRTSGFGEAFF. DNA for the CDR3: TGTGCCAGCAGTAGGACTTCGGGATTCGGGGAAGCTTTCTTT.

The DNA for the CDR3 is TGTGCCAGCTCACCGAGCAGGGAGGTTTTCGAAAAACTGTTTTTT. This sequence encodes CASSPSREVFEKLFF. The chain couples TRBV18 to TRBJ1-4, with a weak D call TRBD1 (5 bases). Deletions cut 3 bases from V and 8 bases from J, with 16 bases between. This CDR3 has 15 residues. Germline CDR1 reads KGHSH; CDR2 reads LQKENI.

The rearrangement links TRBV6-1 to TRBJ2-7, with TRBD1 matching over 7 bases. The CDR3 covers 15 residues. V lost 0 bases to trimming and J lost 3 bases; unmatched junction nucleotides: 5. Germline CDR1 reads MNHNS; CDR2 reads SASEGT. The CDR3 loop reads CASSEAGRGIYEQYF. The CDR3, as DNA: TGTGCCAGCAGTGAAGCGGGCAGGGGGATCTACGAGCAGTACTTC.

The V and J genes are TRBV2 and TRBJ1-2; tentatively, D is TRBD1 (6 bases). The V end lost 1 base, the J end lost 7 bases, and 13 bases lay between the germline ends. Germline loops: CDR1 SNHLY, CDR2 FYNNEI. CDR3 length: 14 residues. The CDR3, as DNA: TGTGCCAGCAGTGAAGGCGGGGGGGCTAGTGGCTACACCTTC. Translated, it gives CASSEGGGASGYTF.

The chain carries TRBV7-8 and TRBJ2-7; TRBD2 matches 7 bases. The CDR3 length is 14 residues. Germline V lookup: CDR1 SGHVS, CDR2 FQNEAQ. Germline trimming cut 5 bases from V and 5 bases from J; bases unmatched to any gene: 9. As DNA, the CDR3 is TGTGCCAGCAGCAGGAGGTGGCGGGAGAACGAGCAGTACTTC. Translation gives CASSRRWRENEQYF. Together with reference TRBV7-8 and TRBJ2-7, the CDR3 gives the full variable domain: GAGVSQSPRYKVAKRGQDVALRCDPISGHVSLFWYQQALGQGPEFLTYFQNEAQLDKSGLPSDRFFAERPEGSVSTLKIQRTQQEDSAVYLCASSRRWRENEQYFGPGTRLTVT.

The table lists this clone with a count of one. This rearrangement joins TRBV19 to TRBJ1-2, with 9 nucleotides matching TRBD1. The germline gives CDR1 LNHDA, CDR2 SQIVND (reference sequence). There are 14 residues in the CDR3. J gave up 3 bases and V 6 bases, and 5 bases lay outside the gene matches. DNA for the CDR3: TGTGCCAGTAGGAGGACAGGGGTTGACTATGGCTACACCTTC. It yields the protein CASRRTGVDYGYTF.

This rearrangement joins TRBV19 to TRBJ1-1; D unresolved. CDR1 and CDR2 (germline): LNHDA, SQIVND (reference sequence). The CDR3 has 13 amino acids. Trimming removed 1 base from V and 1 base from J, with 4 bases in between. The CDR3 DNA sequence: TGTGCCAGTAGTATAGCCCAGAACACTGAAGCTTTCTTT. Protein product: CASSIAQNTEAFF.

The chain has TRBV5-1 and TRBJ2-7; 9 nucleotides agree with TRBD1. V gave up 0 bases and J gave up 3 bases; unmatched junction bases: 7. Germline CDR1 SGHRS, CDR2 YFSETQ. The CDR3 consists of 16 residues. CDR3 coding DNA: TGCGCCAGCAGCTTGGTACCCGGACAGGGGAACTACGAGCAGTACTTC. This codes for CASSLVPGQGNYEQYF.

The chain has TRBV5-6 and TRBJ1-5; 8 nucleotides match TRBD1. Germline trimming cut 2 bases from V and 4 bases from J; bases unmatched to any gene: 11. The CDR3 is 17 residues long. Germline assignment: CDR1 SGHDT and CDR2 YYEEEE. CDR3 coding DNA: TGTGCCAGCAGCTTAACAGGGGGAGACGCCTTTAATCAGCCCCAGCATTTT. Protein sequence: CASSLTGGDAFNQPQHF.

V gene TRBV15 combines with J gene TRBJ2-3; 9 bases are a match to TRBD1. This CDR3 has 15 amino acids. Trimming took 5 bases from V and 4 from J; bases not matched to a gene: 7. Germline V CDR1 and CDR2: LNHNV, YYDKDF (reference sequence). CDR3 amino acids: CATSSRDRVSDTQYF. The CDR3 coding sequence is TGTGCCACCAGCTCCCGGGACAGGGTATCAGATACGCAGTATTTT.

This chain links TRBV7-2 with TRBJ2-7; a weak D match, TRBD2 (6 bases). The V gene lost 1 base and the J gene lost 7 bases, with 17 bases spanning the gap. Per germline, CDR1 SGHTA and CDR2 FQGNSA. The CDR3 totals 15 residues. As DNA, the CDR3 is TGTGCCAGCAGCTTAGATGCGGGGACGGGGCGGGAGCAGTACTTC. Its translation is CASSLDAGTGREQYF.

The chain employs TRBV28 and TRBJ2-1; 11 bases map to TRBD1. Per germline, CDR1 MDHEN and CDR2 SYDVKM. The CDR3 loop spans 16 amino acids. J lost 8 bases, V lost 5 bases, and 11 bases had no gene match. CDR3 nucleotides: TGTGCCAGCAGTGGGAAGGACAGGGGGCTGGGTTATGAGCAGTTCTTC. Amino acids: CASSGKDRGLGYEQFF.

This clone was counted between two and nine times. The chain links TRBV7-9 to TRBJ2-2; 10 bases map to TRBD1. CDR1 and CDR2 (germline): SEHNR, FQNEAQ (reference sequence). Trimming removed 0 bases from V and 5 bases from J; junction bases left unmatched: 3. The CDR3 runs 16 residues. The CDR3 here is CASSLAKGQGTGELFF. DNA for the CDR3: TGTGCCAGCAGCTTAGCGAAGGGACAGGGGACCGGGGAGCTGTTTTTT.

The chain joins TRBV27 to TRBJ2-4; 11 positions agree with TRBD1. The CDR3 is made up of 16 amino acids. CDR1 and CDR2 (germline): MNHEY, SMNVEV (reference sequence). V was clipped by 5 bases and J by 1 base; unmatched bases: 4. In nucleotides, the CDR3 is TGTGCCAGCAGTCAGGGACAGGGGGGGGCCAAAAACATTCAGTACTTC. Residues: CASSQGQGGAKNIQYF.

The V gene is TRBV28, the J gene TRBJ1-1; TRBD1 agrees at 7 bases. Looked up from germline, CDR1 is MDHEN and CDR2 is SYDVKM. The CDR3 spans 15 residues. The J segment lost 7 bases and the V segment lost 5 bases, leaving 13 bases of the junction unmatched. The CDR3 region has the DNA TGTGCCAGCAGTCCCGCTGGCAGGGGGTTTGGTGAAGCTTTCTTT. Amino acid sequence: CASSPAGRGFGEAFF.

This clone was counted a few times. J is TRBJ2-7 and V is TRBV7-8; D is uncertain. V was clipped by 2 bases and J by 0 bases, with 8 bases between them. Looked up from germline, CDR1 is SGHVS and CDR2 is FQNEAQ. The CDR3 loop spans 14 amino acids. The chain's CDR3 is CASSLNPGSYEQYF. CDR3 bases: TGTGCCAGCAGCTTAAACCCGGGCTCCTACGAGCAGTACTTC.

V and J are TRBV29-1 and TRBJ2-3; D possibly corresponds to TRBD1 (6 bases). The germline CDR1 and CDR2 sequences are SQVTM and ANQGSEA. V lost 7 bases and J 0 bases, leaving 17 bases between the germline ends. The CDR3 totals 15 residues. As DNA, the CDR3 is TGCAGCGCCGAGGTGCAGGGGCTAAGCACAGATACGCAGTATTTT. Translation: CSAEVQGLSTDTQYF.

V gene TRBV28 combines with J gene TRBJ2-7, with D perhaps TRBD2 (5 bases). CDR1 is MDHEN and CDR2 is SYDVKM in the germline V gene. This CDR3 is 15 amino acids long. The V end lost 7 bases, the J end lost 3 bases, and 19 bases lay between the germline ends. CDR3 bases: TGTGCCAGCAACGAGATTAGAGGGCCCGGCTACGAGCAGTACTTC. Protein product: CASNEIRGPGYEQYF.

V is TRBV19 and J is TRBJ1-1; 10 bases are shared with TRBD1. The CDR3 spans 13 residues. With 4 bases clipped from V and 12 bases from J, the junction kept 8 bases outside the gene matches. Per the germline V gene, CDR1 is LNHDA and CDR2 is SQIVND (reference sequence). The chain's CDR3 is CASSTRGTGETFF. The CDR3 coding sequence is TGTGCCAGTAGTACTCGGGGGACAGGGGAGACTTTCTTT.

The J gene is TRBJ2-7, the V gene TRBV29-1; 8 nucleotides match TRBD2. Germline CDR1 and CDR2: SQVTM and ANQGSEA. The CDR3 length is 15 residues. V trimming: 6 bases; J trimming: 3 bases; junction bases outside the gene matches: 13. CDR3 protein: CSVRTGTSVLYEQYF. The CDR3 DNA reads as TGCAGCGTCCGAACCGGGACTAGTGTACTCTACGAGCAGTACTTC.

The rearrangement joins TRBV28 to TRBJ1-2; D gene ambiguous. CDR1 and CDR2 (germline): MDHEN, SYDVKM. V lost 8 bases, J lost 3 bases, and 13 bases lay in between. CDR3 length equals 13 residues. The CDR3, as DNA: TGTGCCAGCCGCCTATCGATGGACTATGGCTACACCTTC. It is translated as CASRLSMDYGYTF.